The 16 T cell receptor beta chains listed next were all sequenced from one sample in a study of human T cells and chemical hapten exposure. A single record per CDR3 protein comes from TCRdb applying MiXCR to the RACE reads. Of some 81,000 distinct CDR3 sequences listed, roughly 7.6% were seen once; the top ten hold approximately 1.5%. Time point here: patch test 1, 2 weeks after DPC sensitization. The treatment denotes: therapeutic diphenylcyclopropenone sensitization with weekly scalp DPC. Sequencing was performed on whole blood, taken in connection with sensitization to the hapten diphenylcyclopropenone (DPC). The source is a woman in her twenties or thirties with alopecia areata. Some clones in this sample may be carry-over from other donors' samples.

This clonotype was recorded at least ten times. The chain has TRBV20-1 and TRBJ2-7; no definite D call. Trimming left V 4 bases short and J 5 bases short, with 9 bases between. The CDR3 is made up of 11 amino acids. The germline V gene encodes CDR1 DFQATT and CDR2 SNEGSKA (reference sequence). The DNA of the CDR3 is TGCAGTGCTAACAAGAACAACGAGCAGTACTTC. This translates into CSANKNNEQYF.

There are a few counts of this clonotype. This chain connects TRBV6-1 to TRBJ1-5, with TRBD1 matching over 8 bases. The germline V gene has CDR1 MNHNS and CDR2 SASEGT. Trimming at V came to 7 bases and at J to 2 bases, leaving 13 bases not matched to a gene. The CDR3 runs to 17 residues. CDR3 sequence (DNA): TGTGCCAGCATTCAGGGGGCGTGGGATTGGGGCAATCAGCCCCAGCATTTT. Amino acid sequence: CASIQGAWDWGNQPQHF.

This clonotype appeared many times. The chain links TRBV6-5 to TRBJ2-3; D might be TRBD1 (6 bases). V shed 2 bases and J shed 2 bases, with 11 bases lying between them. Germline CDR1 is MNHEY and CDR2 is SVGAGI. The CDR3 consists of 15 residues. CDR3 sequence (DNA): TGTGCCAGCAGTTACGATAGGGGGTACACAGATACGCAGTATTTT. Encoded protein: CASSYDRGYTDTQYF.

This clonotype has ten or more counts. As DNA, the CDR3 is TGTGCCAGCAGCCAATTTCCGGAGGAATACGAGCAGTACTTC. Residues: CASSQFPEEYEQYF. The gene calls are TRBV3-1 and TRBJ2-7; possibly TRBD2 for D (5 bases). V lost 2 bases, J lost 4 bases, and 12 bases lay in between. The length of the CDR3 is 14 residues. CDR1 and CDR2 (germline): LGHDT, YNNKEL (reference sequence).

The chain carries TRBV11-2 and TRBJ1-2; D perhaps matches TRBD1 (6 bases). The CDR3 is made up of 19 amino acids. From germline, CDR1 is SGHAT and CDR2 FQNNGV. Trimming stripped 5 bases from V and 0 bases from J, with 25 bases between. The CDR3 spells CASSPIRGSGGQANYGYTF. The CDR3 DNA is TGTGCCAGCAGCCCCATTAGGGGGTCTGGGGGGCAAGCTAACTATGGCTACACCTTC.

The chain joins TRBV5-1 to TRBJ2-2, with TRBD2 identical over 11 bases. The CDR3 spans 17 residues. Germline lookup yields CDR1 SGHRS and CDR2 YFSETQ. V gave up 0 bases and J gave up 3 bases; unmatched junction bases: 4. CDR3 nucleotide sequence: TGCGCCAGCAGCTTGGCTAGCGGGGGGCCCTACACCGGGGAGCTGTTTTTT. This encodes CASSLASGGPYTGELFF.

With regard to this clonotype: A single base separates this from a much larger clone, so it may be a read error. The chain is built from TRBV20-1 and TRBJ1-1; 7 bases line up with TRBD1. CDR3 length equals 12 residues. Germline trimming cut 6 bases from V and 1 base from J; bases unmatched to any gene: 2. In germline, CDR1 is DFQATT, CDR2 SNEGSKA (reference sequence). The DNA for the CDR3 is TGCAGTGCAAGGGACAGGAACACTGAAGCTTTCTTT. This sequence encodes CSARDRNTEAFF.

This clonotype appeared a few times. This may stem from a read error, because a much larger clone lies one nucleotide away. This chain connects TRBV6-5 to TRBJ2-5, with a possible D match to TRBD1 (6 bases). V was pared by 5 bases and J by 1 base, with 11 bases between. In germline, CDR1 is MNHEY, CDR2 SVGAGI. The CDR3 totals 14 residues. The CDR3 region is CASSPQGRQETQYF. DNA of the CDR3: TGTGCCAGCAGTCCACAGGGTCGCCAAGAGACCCAGTACTTC.

This chain connects TRBV5-6 to TRBJ1-1, with 8 positions matching TRBD1. CDR1 is SGHDT and CDR2 is YYEEEE in the germline V gene. With V trimmed by 6 bases and J by 3 bases, 7 bases remained unmatched. There are 14 residues in the CDR3. CDR3 loop: CASTRQGWYTEAFF. CDR3 in DNA: TGTGCCAGCACCAGACAGGGGTGGTACACTGAAGCTTTCTTT. Full variable domain (missing parts from reference TRBV5-6 and TRBJ1-1): DAGVTQSPTHLIKTRGQQVTLRCSPKSGHDTVSWYQQALGQGPQFIFQYYEEEERQRGNFPDRFSGHQFPNYSSELNVNALLLGDSALYLCASTRQGWYTEAFFGQGTRLTVV.

The chain recombines TRBV27 with TRBJ1-4, with 8 positions matching TRBD1. CDR3 length: 16 amino acids. From germline, CDR1 is MNHEY and CDR2 SMNVEV (reference sequence). Trimming at V came to 3 bases and at J to 5 bases, leaving 8 bases not matched to a gene. The CDR3 here is CASSLDRRGLNEKLFF. The CDR3 nucleotides read TGTGCCAGCAGTTTGGACCGCAGGGGGCTGAATGAAAAACTGTTTTTT.

The V call is TRBV29-1, the J call TRBJ2-5, with 10 bases lining up with TRBD2. Germline CDR1 SQVTM, CDR2 ANQGSEA. V gave up 6 bases and J gave up 1 base; unmatched junction bases: 11. The CDR3 sequence is 16 residues long. The CDR3 is CSVAGPSGGLQETQYF. The CDR3 DNA reads as TGCAGCGTCGCCGGCCCTAGCGGGGGACTCCAAGAGACCCAGTACTTC.

Here the CDR3 reads CASSYTGGNQPQHF. In DNA form, the CDR3 reads TGTGCCAGCAGTTATACAGGGGGAAATCAGCCCCAGCATTTT. The genes are TRBV12-3 or TRBV12-4 and TRBJ1-5; 8 bases agree with TRBD1. The CDR3 contains 14 residues. V was clipped by 4 bases and J by 4 bases; unmatched bases: 3.

This clonotype came up many times. The chain employs TRBV5-4 and TRBJ1-2, with TRBD1 as a possible D gene (6 bases). Germline assignment: CDR1 SGHNT and CDR2 YYREEE (reference sequence). The CDR3 loop spans 13 amino acids. V lost 2 bases and J lost 2, with 7 bases in between. This chain's CDR3 is CASSLGQNYGYTF. CDR3 nucleotide sequence: TGTGCCAGCAGCTTAGGACAGAACTATGGCTACACCTTC. Supplemented by reference TRBV5-4 and TRBJ1-2, the full variable domain reads ETGVTQSPTHLIKTRGQQVTLRCSSQSGHNTVSWYQQALGQGPQFIFQYYREEENGRGNFPPRFSGLQFPNYSSELNVNALELDDSALYLCASSLGQNYGYTFGSGTRLTVV.

There are many counts of this clonotype. V and J are TRBV6-2 or TRBV6-3 and TRBJ1-1, with D uncertain. The germline gives CDR1 MNHEY, CDR2 SVGEGT. CDR3 length equals 13 residues. V lost 4 bases to trimming and J lost 1 base, with 7 bases between them. The CDR3 DNA follows: TGTGCCAGCAGTTTCTCACGGAACACTGAAGCTTTCTTT. Translated: CASSFSRNTEAFF.

The sample holds many counts of this clonotype. The V and J genes are TRBV12-3 or TRBV12-4 and TRBJ1-1, with D unresolved. This CDR3 is built from 13 residues. V gave up 5 bases and J gave up 0 bases, with 7 bases separating them. The CDR3 bases are TGTGCCAGCAGTACAGACCTGAACACTGAAGCTTTCTTT. The encoded protein is CASSTDLNTEAFF.

This clonotype was counted ten times or more. The V and J genes are TRBV5-1 and TRBJ2-3; 7 bases align to TRBD1. The germline CDR1 and CDR2 sequences are SGHRS and YFSETQ. The CDR3 runs 17 residues. Losses at the gene ends were 5 bases for V and 0 bases for J; bases not matched to a gene: 12. CDR3: CASSPNIDRASTDTQYF. The CDR3 DNA sequence: TGCGCCAGCAGTCCTAACATTGACAGGGCAAGCACAGATACGCAGTATTTT.